Presented here are 8 T cell receptor beta chains from one specimen sequenced in a study of cytomegalovirus exposure and HLA in healthy donors. 13 Jbeta primers and 60 Vbeta primers were used for the PCR. Only in-frame clones appear in the TCRdb table, and some are missing; sequencing was by immunoSEQ multiplex PCR. This table holds 50,000 to 60,000 clones, about 80% found once. The specimen was PBMCs. These receptor sequences come from a female donor in good health and CMV-seronegative.

This clone was detected once. The J gene is TRBJ1-4, the V gene TRBV19; D remains ambiguous. This CDR3 has 15 residues. CDR1 and CDR2 (germline): LNHDA, SQIVND (reference sequence). The germline V and J ends were trimmed by 5 bases and 8 bases, with 18 bases remaining between them. The CDR3 protein is CASSATTAAREKLFF. The CDR3 nucleotides read TGTGCCAGTAGTGCGACGACGGCCGCGCGGGAAAAACTGTTTTTT.

The chain has TRBV5-1 and TRBJ2-1; 10 bases align to TRBD1. The V gene end was trimmed by 0 bases and the J gene end by 4 bases; junction bases not matched to a gene: 4. Germline V gene data show CDR1 as SGHRS and CDR2 as YFSETQ. The CDR3 extends over 16 amino acids. The CDR3 sequence is CASSLGEGQGYNEQFF. Written as DNA, the CDR3 is TGCGCCAGCAGCTTGGGAGAGGGACAGGGGTACAATGAGCAGTTCTTC.

The chain is built from TRBV19 and TRBJ2-7; D is possibly TRBD2 (5 bases). The V end lost 10 bases, the J end lost 4 bases, and 17 bases lay between the germline ends. Germline V lookup: CDR1 LNHDA, CDR2 SQIVND (reference sequence). The CDR3 loop spans 13 amino acids. CDR3 sequence reads: CATSGVVGYEQYF. The CDR3 bases are TGTGCCACCTCCGGGGTGGTCGGATACGAGCAGTACTTC.

This sequence joins TRBV7-8 and TRBJ1-1, with TRBD1 matching 10 bases. V shed 5 bases, J shed 4 bases, and the junction held 4 bases outside the gene matches. The CDR3 is made up of 14 amino acids. Germline lookup yields CDR1 SGHVS and CDR2 FQNEAQ. The CDR3 DNA sequence: TGTGCCAGCAGCGAGGGACAGGGGACCACTGAAGCTTTCTTT. Translation: CASSEGQGTTEAFF.

The chain employs TRBV19 and TRBJ2-3; a possible D gene is TRBD1 (7 bases). Trimming removed 3 bases from V and 3 bases from J, with 10 bases in between. The CDR3 is 14 residues long. Germline lookup yields CDR1 LNHDA and CDR2 SQIVND (reference sequence). The CDR3 is CASSIAGGTDTQYF. CDR3 coding DNA: TGTGCCAGTAGTATTGCAGGGGGGACAGATACGCAGTATTTT.

The chain employs TRBV19 and TRBJ1-5, with D perhaps matching TRBD1 (5 bases). Trimming took 6 bases from V and 3 from J, leaving 6 bases between them. CDR1 and CDR2 from the germline V gene are LNHDA and SQIVND (reference sequence). The CDR3 runs 12 residues. Here the CDR3 reads CASRGLNQPQHF. In DNA form, the CDR3 reads TGTGCCAGTAGGGGGCTCAATCAGCCCCAGCATTTT.

The V gene is TRBV7-3, the J gene TRBJ1-6, with no clear D. Trimming took off 0 bases at V and 10 bases at J, with 13 bases between the two ends. CDR1 is SGHTA, CDR2 FQGTGA, per germline. This CDR3 contains 15 residues. The CDR3 protein is CASSLTRRGNSPLHF. In DNA, the CDR3 is TGTGCCAGCAGCTTAACTAGGCGGGGTAACTCACCCCTCCACTTT. The complete variable domain, with remaining parts taken from reference TRBV7-3 and TRBJ1-6, reads GAGVSQTPSNKVTEKGKYVELRCDPISGHTALYWYRQSLGQGPEFLIYFQGTGAADDSGLPNDRFFAVRPEGSVSTLKIQRTERGDSAVYLCASSLTRRGNSPLHFGNGTRLTVT.

J is TRBJ1-6 and V is TRBV30; 10 nucleotides line up with TRBD1. From germline, CDR1 is GTSNPN and CDR2 SVGIG (reference sequence). This CDR3 has 15 amino acids. V lost 0 bases to trimming and J lost 8 bases; unmatched junction nucleotides: 4. CDR3 nucleotides: TGTGCCTGGAGTGTACCGGGACAGGGGTATTCACCCCTCCACTTT. Amino acid sequence: CAWSVPGQGYSPLHF.